This entry concerns a single T cell receptor (beta chain). Generated by immunoSEQ multiplex PCR, the TCRdb table keeps only in-frame clones and is missing some. The repertoire consists of 70,000 to 95,000 clones, with approximately 96% occurring once and the leading ten covering approximately 0.18%. The data derive from a study of technical replicates of blood from a few donors. This CDR3 is 17 amino acids long. Per germline, CDR1 SNHLY and CDR2 FYNNEI. Trimming took 5 bases from V and 6 from J; bases not matched to a gene: 12. The clonotype originates from a human donor in good health. The chain has TRBV2 and TRBJ2-2, with TRBD2 matching 10 bases. Sequenced material: T cells isolated from PBMCs. CDR3 coding DNA: TGTGCCAGCAGTCCTACTAGGACTAGCGGCCTTGCCGGGGAGCTGTTTTTT. Translation gives CASSPTRTSGLAGELFF.